The rows below give T cell receptor beta chains drawn from one sample of a study of T cells in Graves' hyperthyroidism and ophthalmopathy. TCRdb independently ran MiXCR on the multiplex PCR reads; one entry per CDR3 protein. Here the sample spans hundreds of thousands of distinct CDR3 sequences, roughly 46% being singletons. The sample taken for sequencing was peripheral blood or thyroid tissue (not recorded which). These receptor sequences come from an adult man with Graves' disease, either hyperthyroidism or ophthalmopathy (not recorded which). Both conserved end residues are part of each CDR3. The D gene is left open where the match is weak. Size is stated for part of the rows, as once, few or many counts, or as a class when the clone is expanded.

>TRBV29-1|TRBD1|TRBJ2-2|few
CSAVDRVDTGELFF
TGCAGCGCCGTCGACAGGGTTGACACCGGGGAGCTGTTTTTT
>TRBV29-1|-|TRBJ1-2|-
CSVSDSPIGGYTF
TGCAGCGTTTCGGACAGCCCCATCGGAGGCTACACCTTC
>TRBV19|-|TRBJ1-1|-
CASTGSTTEAFF
TGTGCCAGTACAGGGAGTACCACTGAAGCTTTCTTT
>TRBV15|TRBD1|TRBJ2-6|-
CATSRAIKDRGSSTEAF
TGTGCCACCAGCAGAGCAATAAAGGACAGGGGGTCGAGCACTGAAGCTTTC
>TRBV12-3/TRBV12-4|-|TRBJ1-3|few
CASSFWGLAGNTIYF
TGTGCCAGCAGTTTTTGGGGGCTGGCTGGAAACACCATATATTTT
>TRBV20-1|TRBD2|TRBJ2-7|-
CSAISLLAGRYYEQYF
TGCAGTGCCATTAGCTTGCTAGCGGGGCGCTACTACGAGCAGTACTTC
>TRBV10-3|TRBD1|TRBJ1-1|once
CATSRQGDNEAFF
TGTGCCACCAGTCGACAGGGGGACAATGAAGCTTTCTTT
>TRBV2|-|TRBJ1-1|-
CASSVTGANTEAFF
TGTGCCAGCAGTGTGACAGGAGCGAACACTGAAGCTTTCTTT
>TRBV5-1|-|TRBJ1-2|few
CASRIDSSYGYTF
TGCGCCAGCAGAATCGACAGCAGCTATGGCTACACCTTC
>TRBV25-1|TRBD2|TRBJ2-7|-
CASSLRTSITYEQYF
TGTGCCAGCAGCCTCCGGACTAGCATTACCTACGAGCAGTACTTC
>TRBV7-8|-|TRBJ1-5|many
CASSLDSANRPQHF
TGTGCCAGCAGCTTAGACAGCGCCAATCGACCCCAGCATTTT
>TRBV29-1|-|TRBJ1-2|once
CSVVVSGNYGYTF
TGCAGCGTTGTAGTCAGCGGGAACTATGGCTACACCTTC
>TRBV7-9|-|TRBJ1-2|many
CASSPGHEMGGYTF
TGTGCCAGCAGCCCGGGACACGAGATGGGTGGCTACACCTTC
>TRBV5-1|-|TRBJ2-7|-
CASSLVGGERYEQYF
TGCGCCAGCAGCTTGGTGGGCGGAGAAAGATACGAGCAGTACTTC
>TRBV6-5|-|TRBJ2-5|few
CASKYLGQETQYF
TGTGCCAGCAAGTATCTCGGGCAAGAGACCCAGTACTTC
>TRBV24-1|TRBD1|TRBJ1-5|once
CATRQGADQPQHF
TGTGCCACCAGACAGGGGGCAGACCAGCCCCAGCATTTT
>TRBV15|-|TRBJ2-2|-
CATSRDGPGRTGELFF
TGTGCCACCAGCAGAGATGGCCCAGGGCGAACCGGGGAGCTGTTTTTT
>TRBV7-9|-|TRBJ1-2|-
CASSLESGDSYGYTF
TGTGCCAGCAGCTTAGAGTCAGGGGATAGCTATGGCTACACCTTC
>TRBV6-5|-|TRBJ2-7|-
CAISYERSNEQYF
TGTGCCATCAGTTACGAACGGTCCAACGAGCAGTACTTC
>TRBV7-9|TRBD2|TRBJ2-7|-
CASSLAFGLAGDGTHDEQYF
TGTGCCAGCAGCTTAGCCTTCGGGCTAGCGGGAGACGGCACTCACGACGAGCAGTACTTC
>TRBV5-1|TRBD2|TRBJ2-5|-
CASSSFSGVQETQYF
TGTGCCAGCAGCTCTTTTAGCGGGGTTCAAGAGACCCAGTACTTC
>TRBV10-3|TRBD1|TRBJ2-7|-
CAISGRGNTYEQYF
TGTGCCATCAGTGGCAGGGGGAACACCTACGAGCAGTACTTC
>TRBV7-9|TRBD2|TRBJ2-7|-
CASSSALAGGYYEQYF
TGTGCCAGCAGCTCAGCGCTAGCGGGAGGATACTACGAGCAGTACTTC
>TRBV6-6|TRBD1|TRBJ1-1|-
CASSYQGQADVMAFF
TGTGCCAGCAGTTACCAGGGACAGGCGGACGTCATGGCTTTCTTT
>TRBV5-1|TRBD1|TRBJ2-6|-
CASSPDFGQGVTNVLTF
TGCGCCAGCAGCCCCGACTTTGGACAGGGCGTTACCAACGTCCTGACTTTC
>TRBV7-8|-|TRBJ2-7|few
CASSLLGSHGSYEQYF
TGTGCCAGCAGCTTATTGGGATCGCACGGCTCCTACGAGCAGTACTTC
>TRBV12-3/TRBV12-4|TRBD1|TRBJ1-5|many
CASSSQGGNQPQHF
TGTGCCAGCAGTTCGCAGGGGGGCAATCAGCCCCAGCATTTT
>TRBV7-9|-|TRBJ1-2|many
CASSLSTQDGYTF
TGTGCCAGCAGCTTAAGTACCCAGGATGGCTACACCTTC
>TRBV5-1|-|TRBJ2-5|-
CASSFQGQEETQYF
TGCGCCAGCAGCTTTCAAGGGCAGGAAGAGACCCAGTACTTC
>TRBV7-6|TRBD2|TRBJ2-2|few
CASSLGTSGATGELFF
TGTGCCAGCAGCTTAGGGACTAGCGGGGCGACCGGGGAGCTGTTTTTT
>TRBV2|-|TRBJ1-2|many
CASSEAGGGYTF
TGTGCCAGCAGTGAAGCCGGGGGGGGCTACACCTTC
>TRBV2|-|TRBJ1-1|-
CASGVSERRDTEAFF
TGTGCCAGCGGAGTATCAGAACGTCGGGATACTGAAGCTTTCTTT
>TRBV7-9|-|TRBJ2-7|many
CASSLSGTYEQYF
TGTGCCAGCAGCTTATCAGGAACCTACGAGCAGTACTTC
>TRBV12-3/TRBV12-4|-|TRBJ1-2|-
CASRLDPYGYTF
TGTGCCAGCAGATTAGATCCTTATGGCTACACCTTC
>TRBV6-5|-|TRBJ2-7|few
CASSERTMYEQYF
TGTGCCAGCAGTGAAAGGACCATGTACGAGCAGTACTTC
>TRBV7-9|-|TRBJ1-5|once
CASSLRDLNQPQHF
TGTGCCAGCAGTTTACGGGACTTAAATCAGCCCCAGCATTTT
>TRBV10-2|-|TRBJ1-2|-
CASSPDYGRGYGYTF
TGCGCCAGCAGCCCAGACTACGGGCGAGGGTATGGCTACACCTTC
>TRBV7-9|-|TRBJ1-1|few
CASSLEIMPEAFF
TGTGCCAGCAGCTTAGAAATAATGCCTGAAGCTTTCTTT
>TRBV24-1|-|TRBJ2-3|once
CATSDEGSSSTDTQYF
TGTGCCACCAGTGATGAGGGGTCCTCTAGCACAGATACGCAGTATTTT
>TRBV19|-|TRBJ2-7|-
CATIGYPTYEQYF
TGTGCCACCATAGGGTACCCGACCTACGAGCAGTACTTC
>TRBV9|TRBD1|TRBJ1-2|many
CASSPQGQGFIGYTF
TGTGCCAGCAGCCCTCAGGGACAGGGTTTTATTGGCTACACCTTC